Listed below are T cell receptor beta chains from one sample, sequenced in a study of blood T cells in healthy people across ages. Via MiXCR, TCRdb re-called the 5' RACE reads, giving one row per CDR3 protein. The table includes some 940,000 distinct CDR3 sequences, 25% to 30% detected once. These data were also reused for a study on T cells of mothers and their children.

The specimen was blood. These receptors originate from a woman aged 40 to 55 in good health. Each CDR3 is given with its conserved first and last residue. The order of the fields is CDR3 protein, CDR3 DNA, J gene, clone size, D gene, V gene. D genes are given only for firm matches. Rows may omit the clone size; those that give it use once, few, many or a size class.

CASSLFPGQEYNEQFF	TGTGCCAGCAGCTTATTCCCGGGACAGGAGTACAATGAGCAGTTCTTC	TRBJ2-1	.	TRBD1	TRBV7-3
CASSKGQDRYGYTF	TGTGCCAGTAGCAAGGGACAGGACCGCTATGGCTACACCTTC	TRBJ1-2	.	TRBD1	TRBV19
CASSQDRGSGANVLTF	TGCGCCAGCAGCCAAGATCGGGGCTCTGGGGCCAACGTCCTGACTTTC	TRBJ2-6	many	.	TRBV4-1
CASSLGEEWTEAFF	TGCGCCAGCAGCTTGGGAGAGGAATGGACTGAAGCTTTCTTT	TRBJ1-1	few	.	TRBV5-1
CATSLTSGGGNEQFF	TGTGCCACCAGCCTTACTAGCGGGGGGGGTAATGAGCAGTTCTTC	TRBJ2-1	.	TRBD2	TRBV15
CASRNAGGPRETQYF	TGTGCCAGCAGAAACGCGGGGGGGCCTAGGGAGACCCAGTACTTC	TRBJ2-5	many	TRBD2	TRBV28
CSVYLAGGPSYNEQYF	TGCAGCGTCTACTTAGCGGGGGGGCCCTCCTACAATGAGCAGTACTTC	TRBJ2-7	.	TRBD2	TRBV29-1
CATSHRQADNEQFF	TGTGCCACCAGCCACCGACAGGCCGACAATGAGCAGTTCTTC	TRBJ2-1	.	.	TRBV15
CASSDQGWETQYF	TGTGCCAGCAGCGACCAGGGGTGGGAGACCCAGTACTTC	TRBJ2-5	.	.	TRBV6-6
CASSPNGGGLTDTQYF	TGTGCCAGCAGCCCCAACGGTGGCGGCCTCACAGATACGCAGTATTTT	TRBJ2-3	.	.	TRBV7-3
CASSPSTGILSGANVLTF	TGTGCCAGCAGCCCCTCCACAGGGATTCTCTCTGGGGCCAACGTCCTGACTTTC	TRBJ2-6	many	.	TRBV7-9
CASSYKGGQTQYF	TGTGCCAGCAGCTACAAGGGTGGTCAGACCCAGTACTTC	TRBJ2-5	.	.	TRBV7-3
CSAKGTSGDSYEQYF	TGCAGTGCTAAAGGCACTAGCGGGGACTCCTACGAGCAGTACTTC	TRBJ2-7	many	TRBD2	TRBV20-1
CASSVGQLGTSGTYEQYF	TGTGCCAGCAGCGTAGGACAGCTCGGGACTAGCGGGACCTACGAGCAGTACTTC	TRBJ2-7	many	TRBD2	TRBV9
CASSVVGGFDEQFF	TGTGCCAGCAGCGTAGTGGGGGGCTTCGATGAGCAGTTCTTC	TRBJ2-1	.	.	TRBV9
CASSLNRGWGQPQHF	TGTGCCAGCAGTCTTAACAGGGGGTGGGGTCAGCCCCAGCATTTT	TRBJ1-5	.	TRBD1	TRBV6-6
CASSPNSETQYF	TGTGCCAGCAGCCCAAACAGCGAGACCCAGTACTTC	TRBJ2-5	.	.	TRBV7-2
CASSLGRYNGQFF	TGTGCCAGCAGTCTAGGGCGCTACAATGGGCAGTTCTTC	TRBJ2-1	.	.	TRBV6-5
CSAGDRANNSPLHF	TGCAGTGCTGGGGACAGGGCCAATAATTCACCCCTCCACTTT	TRBJ1-6	many	TRBD1	TRBV20-1
CASSAGPHTGELFF	TGTGCCAGCAGTGCGGGGCCTCACACCGGGGAGCTGTTTTTT	TRBJ2-2	.	.	TRBV6-4
CASSNLAGVAQETQYF	TGTGCCAGCAGTAACCTAGCGGGGGTGGCTCAAGAGACCCAGTACTTC	TRBJ2-5	.	TRBD2	TRBV27
CASSLGRSMDTQYF	TGTGCCAGCAGTTTGGGCAGGTCAATGGATACGCAGTATTTT	TRBJ2-3	many	.	TRBV12-3/TRBV12-4
CASRGQTSTDTQYF	TGTGCCAGCCGGGGACAGACAAGCACAGATACGCAGTATTTT	TRBJ2-3	.	TRBD1	TRBV25-1
CASSRGQGRYEQYF	TGCGCCAGCAGCAGGGGACAGGGAAGGTACGAGCAGTACTTC	TRBJ2-7	many	TRBD1	TRBV4-3
CASRSRLAGTNAYEQYF	TGTGCCAGCAGATCTCGACTCGCCGGGACAAATGCCTACGAGCAGTACTTC	TRBJ2-7	many	.	TRBV28
CAISGASGGKETQYF	TGTGCCATCAGTGGCGCTAGCGGGGGGAAGGAGACCCAGTACTTC	TRBJ2-5	.	TRBD2	TRBV10-3
CASGDRENQPQHF	TGTGCCAGCGGAGACAGGGAGAATCAGCCCCAGCATTTT	TRBJ1-5	.	TRBD1	TRBV6-1
CASSDPSTSGASTDTQYF	TGTGCCAGCAGTGACCCCTCGACTAGCGGGGCCAGCACAGATACGCAGTATTTT	TRBJ2-3	.	TRBD2	TRBV25-1
CASSLAFDSELGYGYTF	TGTGCCAGCAGTTTAGCGTTCGACAGCGAGCTTGGCTATGGCTACACCTTC	TRBJ1-2	.	.	TRBV12-3/TRBV12-4
CASSTRQSYEQYF	TGTGCCAGCAGCACGCGACAGTCCTACGAGCAGTACTTC	TRBJ2-7	.	.	TRBV7-2
CSVEGGESASNEQFF	TGCAGCGTTGAGGGGGGGGAGTCCGCTTCCAATGAGCAGTTCTTC	TRBJ2-1	many	TRBD2	TRBV29-1
CATGGARGETQYF	TGTGCCACGGGGGGGGCGAGGGGAGAGACCCAGTACTTC	TRBJ2-5	many	TRBD2	TRBV7-7
CASSVGAAETQYF	TGTGCCAGCAGCGTAGGGGCAGCAGAGACCCAGTACTTC	TRBJ2-5	.	.	TRBV9